What follows describes a single T cell receptor (beta chain). Its antigen is still unknown. These data originate in a study of T cell responses to AZD1222 COVID-19 vaccine. Study as a whole: Second-dose schedules of about 4 or about 12 weeks were combined.

Notes on the study in general: Vaccine-related CD4 TCRs covered spike, predominating at 160-218 and 743-854. Only a handful of AZD1222 recipients, roughly six in all, had baseline seropositivity. Spike-specific TCR breadth and depth both grew after two AZD1222 doses.

V was pared by 6 bases and J by 0 bases, with 11 bases between. There are 15 residues in the CDR3. Germline V gene data show CDR1 as MDHEN and CDR2 as SYDVKM. TCRdb keeps only in-frame clones here, not all; method: immunoSEQ multiplex PCR. The sample contains about 180,000 clones, roughly 89% of which appear only once. The chain uses TRBV28 and TRBJ1-4; D might be TRBD1 (5 bases). Sequencing used peripheral blood, obtained on day 0 of AZD1222 vaccination. The TCR sequence derives from an adult in good health. The CDR3 reads CASSRAGPTNEKLFF. As DNA, the CDR3 is TGTGCCAGCAGCCGGGCGGGACCAACTAATGAAAAACTGTTTTTT.